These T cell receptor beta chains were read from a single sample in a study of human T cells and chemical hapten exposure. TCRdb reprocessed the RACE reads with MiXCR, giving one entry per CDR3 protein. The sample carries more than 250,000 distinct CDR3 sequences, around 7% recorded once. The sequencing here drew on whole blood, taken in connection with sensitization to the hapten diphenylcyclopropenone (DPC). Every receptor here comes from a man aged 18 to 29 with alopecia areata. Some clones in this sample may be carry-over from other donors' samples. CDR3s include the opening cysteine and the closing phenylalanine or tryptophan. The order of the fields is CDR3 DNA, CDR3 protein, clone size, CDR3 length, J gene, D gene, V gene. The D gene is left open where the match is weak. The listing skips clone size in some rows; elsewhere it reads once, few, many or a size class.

CDR3nt: TGTGCCAGCAGGGACAGGGCCACCGGGCATGGCTACACCTTC
CDR3aa: CASRDRATGHGYTF
abundance: few
len: 14
j_gene: TRBJ1-2
d_gene: TRBD1
v_gene: TRBV2

CDR3nt: TGTGCCAGCAGTGCCGCGACGGTAGACTATGGCTACACCTTC
CDR3aa: CASSAATVDYGYTF
abundance: -
len: 14
j_gene: TRBJ1-2
d_gene: -
v_gene: TRBV12-3/TRBV12-4

CDR3nt: TGTGCCAGCAGGGCACAGGGGGGCACTGAAGCTTTCTTT
CDR3aa: CASRAQGGTEAFF
abundance: few
len: 13
j_gene: TRBJ1-1
d_gene: TRBD1
v_gene: TRBV7-9

CDR3nt: TGCAGCGTTGAGGCCCGGCTCTCTTGGGAGACCCAGTACTTC
CDR3aa: CSVEARLSWETQYF
abundance: -
len: 14
j_gene: TRBJ2-5
d_gene: -
v_gene: TRBV29-1

CDR3nt: TGCAGCGTTGAGGGTAATCGCCCCTACGAGCAGTACTTC
CDR3aa: CSVEGNRPYEQYF
abundance: few
len: 13
j_gene: TRBJ2-7
d_gene: -
v_gene: TRBV29-1

CDR3nt: TGTGCCAGCAGTTACAGCTTAATGAACACTGAAGCTTTCTTT
CDR3aa: CASSYSLMNTEAFF
abundance: -
len: 14
j_gene: TRBJ1-1
d_gene: -
v_gene: TRBV6-2/TRBV6-3

CDR3nt: TGTGCCAGCTCAAAAGCGAACACTGAAGCTTTCTTT
CDR3aa: CASSKANTEAFF
abundance: many
len: 12
j_gene: TRBJ1-1
d_gene: -
v_gene: TRBV18

CDR3nt: TGCAGTGCTAGTGCCCCCACCGGGACTAGGGCGGGCTACGAGCAGTACTTC
CDR3aa: CSASAPTGTRAGYEQYF
abundance: many
len: 17
j_gene: TRBJ2-7
d_gene: TRBD2
v_gene: TRBV20-1

CDR3nt: TGCGCCAGCAGCCCGGACAGGGCGGAGACTGAAGCTTTCTTT
CDR3aa: CASSPDRAETEAFF
abundance: few
len: 14
j_gene: TRBJ1-1
d_gene: TRBD1
v_gene: TRBV5-1

CDR3nt: TGCAGTGCTAGTGAGGGGGCCTCCTACAATGAGCAGTTCTTC
CDR3aa: CSASEGASYNEQFF
abundance: few
len: 14
j_gene: TRBJ2-1
d_gene: TRBD1
v_gene: TRBV20-1

CDR3nt: TGTGCCAGCAGCTCCCGCCCGAAGGGGGGAATCAATCAGCCCCAGCATTTT
CDR3aa: CASSSRPKGGINQPQHF
abundance: few
len: 17
j_gene: TRBJ1-5
d_gene: -
v_gene: TRBV7-9

CDR3nt: TGTGCCAGCGGGAGCAAGGGGGCTTGGAGCACTGAAGCTTTCTTT
CDR3aa: CASGSKGAWSTEAFF
abundance: -
len: 15
j_gene: TRBJ1-1
d_gene: TRBD1
v_gene: TRBV3-1

CDR3nt: TGTGCCAGCAGCCAGGGTGGTCGGGGGGCTTTCTTT
CDR3aa: CASSQGGRGAFF
abundance: -
len: 12
j_gene: TRBJ1-1
d_gene: -
v_gene: TRBV14

CDR3nt: TGTGCCAGCAGCTCCCGGGACAGGGGCACTAATGAAAAACTGTTTTTT
CDR3aa: CASSSRDRGTNEKLFF
abundance: -
len: 16
j_gene: TRBJ1-4
d_gene: TRBD1
v_gene: TRBV7-8

CDR3nt: TGTGCCAGCAGTTATGGTCCCGGCAATCAGCCCCAGCATTTT
CDR3aa: CASSYGPGNQPQHF
abundance: -
len: 14
j_gene: TRBJ1-5
d_gene: -
v_gene: TRBV6-5

CDR3nt: TGTGCCAGCTCCGAAAGGGCTATGGGGCAGCCCCAGCATTTT
CDR3aa: CASSERAMGQPQHF
abundance: -
len: 14
j_gene: TRBJ1-5
d_gene: -
v_gene: TRBV18

CDR3nt: TGCGCCAGCAGCTTAGACGGCCGGGCTCCCGGGGAGCTGTTTTTT
CDR3aa: CASSLDGRAPGELFF
abundance: few
len: 15
j_gene: TRBJ2-2
d_gene: -
v_gene: TRBV5-1

CDR3nt: TGTGCCAGCAGGAGGGTGCTACAGGGTAATATAAAGGAAAAACTGTTTTTT
CDR3aa: CASRRVLQGNIKEKLFF
abundance: -
len: 17
j_gene: TRBJ1-4
d_gene: -
v_gene: TRBV2

CDR3nt: TGCGCCAGCAGCCGGGGGGACTTTGCCTCCTACGAGCAGTACTTC
CDR3aa: CASSRGDFASYEQYF
abundance: few
len: 15
j_gene: TRBJ2-7
d_gene: TRBD2
v_gene: TRBV5-1

CDR3nt: TGTGCCAGCAGCTTTTCAGGGGGCCACACTGAAGCTTTCTTT
CDR3aa: CASSFSGGHTEAFF
abundance: few
len: 14
j_gene: TRBJ1-1
d_gene: TRBD1
v_gene: TRBV7-9

CDR3nt: TGCAGCGTTGCCCCCTTAGGGGGTGGGGCTGAAGCTTTCTTT
CDR3aa: CSVAPLGGGAEAFF
abundance: many
len: 14
j_gene: TRBJ1-1
d_gene: -
v_gene: TRBV29-1

CDR3nt: TGTGCCAGCAGTTACCGGCAGGGAGGCAGCCAGCCCCAGCATTTT
CDR3aa: CASSYRQGGSQPQHF
abundance: -
len: 15
j_gene: TRBJ1-5
d_gene: -
v_gene: TRBV6-5

CDR3nt: TGCAGCCGGCGGTCGGGGAGTGGCTACACCTTC
CDR3aa: CSRRSGSGYTF
abundance: many
len: 11
j_gene: TRBJ1-2
d_gene: -
v_gene: TRBV29-1

CDR3nt: TGTGCCAGCAGCTTTCTGGGGGGTGCCTCGGATACGCAGTATTTT
CDR3aa: CASSFLGGASDTQYF
abundance: -
len: 15
j_gene: TRBJ2-3
d_gene: -
v_gene: TRBV11-2

CDR3nt: TGTGCCAGCACGGGACAGGGATATCAGCCCCAGCATTTT
CDR3aa: CASTGQGYQPQHF
abundance: -
len: 13
j_gene: TRBJ1-5
d_gene: TRBD1
v_gene: TRBV6-1

CDR3nt: TGTGCCAGCAGAGCCGTCCCCGCTGGGGCCAACGTCCTGACTTTC
CDR3aa: CASRAVPAGANVLTF
abundance: -
len: 15
j_gene: TRBJ2-6
d_gene: -
v_gene: TRBV6-5

CDR3nt: TGCAGTGCTAGTCGGGACTACGAGCAGTACTTC
CDR3aa: CSASRDYEQYF
abundance: few
len: 11
j_gene: TRBJ2-7
d_gene: -
v_gene: TRBV20-1

CDR3nt: TGTGCCAGCAGCTTAGTATCAGGGAGGATTAATTCACCCCTCCACTTT
CDR3aa: CASSLVSGRINSPLHF
abundance: many
len: 16
j_gene: TRBJ1-6
d_gene: -
v_gene: TRBV7-2

CDR3nt: TGCGCCAGCAGCCAAGCTGACCCTCAGGGGTCCAATTCACCCCTCCACTTT
CDR3aa: CASSQADPQGSNSPLHF
abundance: -
len: 17
j_gene: TRBJ1-6
d_gene: -
v_gene: TRBV4-1

CDR3nt: TGCAGTGCTAGAGAGGGACAGCGCTATGGCTACACCTTC
CDR3aa: CSAREGQRYGYTF
abundance: few
len: 13
j_gene: TRBJ1-2
d_gene: TRBD1
v_gene: TRBV20-1

CDR3nt: TGTGCCAGCAGTCCAAGACAGTACGCCTACGAGCAGTACTTC
CDR3aa: CASSPRQYAYEQYF
abundance: -
len: 14
j_gene: TRBJ2-7
d_gene: -
v_gene: TRBV6-2/TRBV6-3

CDR3nt: TGCAGTGCTAGAAAATATACTTATGGGGAGACCCAGTACTTC
CDR3aa: CSARKYTYGETQYF
abundance: -
len: 14
j_gene: TRBJ2-5
d_gene: -
v_gene: TRBV20-1

CDR3nt: TGTGCCAGCAGCCCAACGGACAGGTTTTCATTCACTGAAGCTTTCTTT
CDR3aa: CASSPTDRFSFTEAFF
abundance: -
len: 16
j_gene: TRBJ1-1
d_gene: TRBD1
v_gene: TRBV7-2

CDR3nt: TGCGCCAGCAGCCCCCCTTGGACAAAGGAGCAGTTCTTC
CDR3aa: CASSPPWTKEQFF
abundance: few
len: 13
j_gene: TRBJ2-1
d_gene: -
v_gene: TRBV4-1

CDR3nt: TGCAGCGTTGAGGGGCAGGCCCACGAGCAGTACTTC
CDR3aa: CSVEGQAHEQYF
abundance: few
len: 12
j_gene: TRBJ2-7
d_gene: -
v_gene: TRBV29-1

CDR3nt: TGTGCCAGCAGTTACTTGGGATTCGGCGAGCAGTACTTC
CDR3aa: CASSYLGFGEQYF
abundance: few
len: 13
j_gene: TRBJ2-7
d_gene: -
v_gene: TRBV6-2/TRBV6-3

CDR3nt: TGTGCCAGCAGCCACGGACAGGGTACTTCACCCCTCCACTTT
CDR3aa: CASSHGQGTSPLHF
abundance: few
len: 14
j_gene: TRBJ1-6
d_gene: TRBD1
v_gene: TRBV14

CDR3nt: TGTGCCAGCAGTCCGCGGGCAGGGGAAAAAGTTGCTGAAGCTTTCTTT
CDR3aa: CASSPRAGEKVAEAFF
abundance: few
len: 16
j_gene: TRBJ1-1
d_gene: -
v_gene: TRBV28

CDR3nt: TGTGCCAGCAGTTACCCTTGGGGGGCAAACACTGAAGCTTTCTTT
CDR3aa: CASSYPWGANTEAFF
abundance: -
len: 15
j_gene: TRBJ1-1
d_gene: -
v_gene: TRBV6-2/TRBV6-3

CDR3nt: TGTGCCAGCAGAGAACTAGCGGGGGCGACCGGGGAGCTGTTTTTT
CDR3aa: CASRELAGATGELFF
abundance: -
len: 15
j_gene: TRBJ2-2
d_gene: TRBD2
v_gene: TRBV6-4

CDR3nt: TGTGCCAGCAGCTTAGGGGGCCGGGTGACAGATACGCAGTATTTT
CDR3aa: CASSLGGRVTDTQYF
abundance: -
len: 15
j_gene: TRBJ2-3
d_gene: -
v_gene: TRBV7-9

CDR3nt: TGTGCCAGCAGTTGGGCGGAGAACACCGGGGAGCTGTTTTTT
CDR3aa: CASSWAENTGELFF
abundance: few
len: 14
j_gene: TRBJ2-2
d_gene: -
v_gene: TRBV2

CDR3nt: TGTGCCACCAGCAGAGATTTGTCATGGCCTGAAGCTTTCTTT
CDR3aa: CATSRDLSWPEAFF
abundance: -
len: 14
j_gene: TRBJ1-1
d_gene: -
v_gene: TRBV15

CDR3nt: TGTGCCAGCAGCTTTTTTCTAGAGAGTAATTCACCCCTCCACTTT
CDR3aa: CASSFFLESNSPLHF
abundance: few
len: 15
j_gene: TRBJ1-6
d_gene: -
v_gene: TRBV7-8

CDR3nt: TGTGCCAGCAGCCACTTCTCTCGGGCTAGCGGGGCCTACAATGAGCAGTTCTTC
CDR3aa: CASSHFSRASGAYNEQFF
abundance: -
len: 18
j_gene: TRBJ2-1
d_gene: TRBD2
v_gene: TRBV14

CDR3nt: TGCGCCAGCAGCCACCCTAGACTAGCGGGGGGTGAGCAGTTCTTC
CDR3aa: CASSHPRLAGGEQFF
abundance: few
len: 15
j_gene: TRBJ2-1
d_gene: TRBD2
v_gene: TRBV4-3

CDR3nt: TGCAGCGACCACAGAGACTATGGCTACACCTTC
CDR3aa: CSDHRDYGYTF
abundance: few
len: 11
j_gene: TRBJ1-2
d_gene: -
v_gene: TRBV29-1

CDR3nt: TGTGCCATCAGTGTTAGCGGTGCGAACACTGAAGCTTTCTTT
CDR3aa: CAISVSGANTEAFF
abundance: -
len: 14
j_gene: TRBJ1-1
d_gene: -
v_gene: TRBV10-3

CDR3nt: TGTGCCAGCACTTCCAGACCGACAGGGCCTGATGGCTACACCTTC
CDR3aa: CASTSRPTGPDGYTF
abundance: few
len: 15
j_gene: TRBJ1-2
d_gene: TRBD1
v_gene: TRBV6-2/TRBV6-3

CDR3nt: TGTGCCACCCGAGGGGGGAGCAAACTGTTTTTT
CDR3aa: CATRGGSKLFF
abundance: many
len: 11
j_gene: TRBJ1-4
d_gene: -
v_gene: TRBV11-2

CDR3nt: TGTGCCAGCAGGCCGGGGATAGAAAATGAAAAACTGTTTTTT
CDR3aa: CASRPGIENEKLFF
abundance: few
len: 14
j_gene: TRBJ1-4
d_gene: -
v_gene: TRBV12-3/TRBV12-4

CDR3nt: TGTGCCAGCAGCTTAGGCCGGGGTAAAACAGATACGCAGTATTTT
CDR3aa: CASSLGRGKTDTQYF
abundance: few
len: 15
j_gene: TRBJ2-3
d_gene: -
v_gene: TRBV7-2

CDR3nt: TGCAGCGTTGAAGATCCTGATTACTATGGCTACACCTTC
CDR3aa: CSVEDPDYYGYTF
abundance: -
len: 13
j_gene: TRBJ1-2
d_gene: -
v_gene: TRBV29-1

CDR3nt: TGTGCCAGCAGCTTACATCCGTCAGAATCACCTGAAGCTTTCTTT
CDR3aa: CASSLHPSESPEAFF
abundance: few
len: 15
j_gene: TRBJ1-1
d_gene: -
v_gene: TRBV7-3

CDR3nt: TGTGCCAGCGGCTCGGAGTTCCGGGCTGACGAGCAGTACTTC
CDR3aa: CASGSEFRADEQYF
abundance: many
len: 14
j_gene: TRBJ2-7
d_gene: -
v_gene: TRBV6-2/TRBV6-3

CDR3nt: TGCGCCAGCAGCTTTGGGACAGTCTCTGGGGCCAACGTCCTGACTTTC
CDR3aa: CASSFGTVSGANVLTF
abundance: -
len: 16
j_gene: TRBJ2-6
d_gene: TRBD1
v_gene: TRBV5-1

CDR3nt: TGTGCCAGCAGCCCTACTAGTGACTTCAGTTCACCCCTCCACTTT
CDR3aa: CASSPTSDFSSPLHF
abundance: few
len: 15
j_gene: TRBJ1-6
d_gene: -
v_gene: TRBV7-9

CDR3nt: TGTGCCAGCAGTTTAAGGACTAGCGGGGGCGTCTCGGGAGATACGCAGTATTTT
CDR3aa: CASSLRTSGGVSGDTQYF
abundance: -
len: 18
j_gene: TRBJ2-3
d_gene: TRBD2
v_gene: TRBV27

CDR3nt: TGCGCCAGCAGCTCCCCGGGACCAGGGGAAAAACTGTTTTTT
CDR3aa: CASSSPGPGEKLFF
abundance: few
len: 14
j_gene: TRBJ1-4
d_gene: -
v_gene: TRBV5-1